This T cell receptor (beta chain) was documented in a study of prognosis after radiotherapy for stage I lung cancer. At the level of the study: Radiotherapy used SBRT, divided into 3 to 5 fractions and reaching a biologically effective dose of at least 100 Gy.

Genomic DNA yielded TCR beta CDR3, amplified by two-round multiplex PCR. The authors ran first-round PCR with primers specific to each TRBV and TRBJ gene. TCRdb ran MiXCR on the multiplex PCR reads and lists one entry per CDR3 protein. This repertoire shows 25,000 to 30,000 distinct CDR3 sequences, about 41% found once; its top ten account for about 30%. Germline values: CDR1 SGHAT, CDR2 FQDESV (reference sequence). This CDR3 is built from 16 residues. Trimming removed 4 bases at V and 5 bases at J, with 20 bases between. Study-wide points: Among patients who developed distant metastases, Shannon entropy after stereotactic body radiation therapy was lower. The study found that unique TCR clone counts fell after stereotactic body radiation therapy, median 10,088 versus 6,861.

The sample holds many counts of this clonotype. Its target is unknown. This specimen consisted of PBMCs, obtained before or after stereotactic body radiation therapy (not recorded which). V and J are TRBV11-1 and TRBJ1-1, with TRBD1 as a possible D gene (6 bases). The sequence was obtained from a donor over 45 with non-small cell lung cancer. The DNA for the CDR3 is TGTGCCAGCAGCTCCACGTCTCAGGGGTGGGGGACTGAAGCTTTCTTT. Translated, it gives CASSSTSQGWGTEAFF.